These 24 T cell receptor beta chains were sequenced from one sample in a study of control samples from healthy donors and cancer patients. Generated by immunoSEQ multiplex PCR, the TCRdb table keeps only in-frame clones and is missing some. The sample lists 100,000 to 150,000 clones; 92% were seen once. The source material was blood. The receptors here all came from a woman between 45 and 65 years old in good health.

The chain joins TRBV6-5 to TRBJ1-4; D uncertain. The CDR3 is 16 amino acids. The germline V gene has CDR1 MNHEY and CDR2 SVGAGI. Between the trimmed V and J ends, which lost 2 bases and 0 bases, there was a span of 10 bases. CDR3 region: CASSYGQLTTNEKLFF. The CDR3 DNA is TGTGCCAGCAGTTACGGGCAGTTAACAACTAATGAAAAACTGTTTTTT.

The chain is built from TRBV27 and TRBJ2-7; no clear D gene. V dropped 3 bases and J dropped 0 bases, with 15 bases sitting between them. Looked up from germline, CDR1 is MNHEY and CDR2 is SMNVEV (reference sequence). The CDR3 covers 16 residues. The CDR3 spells CASSFRVSRSSYEQYF. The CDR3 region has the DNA TGTGCCAGCAGTTTTAGGGTAAGCAGGAGCTCCTACGAGCAGTACTTC.

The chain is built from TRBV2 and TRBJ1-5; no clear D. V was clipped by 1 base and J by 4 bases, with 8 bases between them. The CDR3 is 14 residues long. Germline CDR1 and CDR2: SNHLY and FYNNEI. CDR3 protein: CASSEGLRNQPQHF. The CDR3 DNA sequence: TGTGCCAGCAGTGAAGGGCTGCGAAATCAGCCCCAGCATTTT.

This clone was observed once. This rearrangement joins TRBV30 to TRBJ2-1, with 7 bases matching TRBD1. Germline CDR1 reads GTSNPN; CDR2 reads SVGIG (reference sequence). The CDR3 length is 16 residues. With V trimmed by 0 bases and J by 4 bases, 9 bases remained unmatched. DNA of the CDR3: TGTGCCTGGAGTGTACTAGGGGGCCTTCTTTACAATGAGCAGTTCTTC. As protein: CAWSVLGGLLYNEQFF. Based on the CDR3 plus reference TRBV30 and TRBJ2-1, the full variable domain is SQTIHQWPATLVQPVGSPLSLECTVEGTSNPNLYWYRQAAGRGLQLLFYSVGIGQISSEVPQNLSASRPQDRQFILSSKKLLLSDSGFYLCAWSVLGGLLYNEQFFGPGTRLTVL.

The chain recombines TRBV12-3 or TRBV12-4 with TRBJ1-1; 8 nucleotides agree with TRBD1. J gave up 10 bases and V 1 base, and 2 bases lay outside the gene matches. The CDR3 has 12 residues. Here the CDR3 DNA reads TGTGCCAGCAGTTTAGACAGGGGGAGAGCTTTCTTT. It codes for CASSLDRGRAFF.

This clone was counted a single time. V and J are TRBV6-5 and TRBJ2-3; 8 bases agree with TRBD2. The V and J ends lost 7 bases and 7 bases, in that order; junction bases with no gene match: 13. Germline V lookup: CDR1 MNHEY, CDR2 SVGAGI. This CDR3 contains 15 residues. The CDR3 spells CASTLRGGTTYTQYF. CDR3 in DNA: TGTGCCAGCACCCTCCGCGGGGGGACCACCTATACGCAGTATTTT.

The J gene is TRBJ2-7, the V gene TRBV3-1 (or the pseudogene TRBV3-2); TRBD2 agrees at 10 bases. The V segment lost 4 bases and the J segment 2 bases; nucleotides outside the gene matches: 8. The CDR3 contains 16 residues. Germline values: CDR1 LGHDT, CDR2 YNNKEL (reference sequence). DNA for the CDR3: TGTGCCAGCAGCCTCTGGCTAGCGGGGGAAGCCTACGAGCAGTACTTC. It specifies CASSLWLAGEAYEQYF.

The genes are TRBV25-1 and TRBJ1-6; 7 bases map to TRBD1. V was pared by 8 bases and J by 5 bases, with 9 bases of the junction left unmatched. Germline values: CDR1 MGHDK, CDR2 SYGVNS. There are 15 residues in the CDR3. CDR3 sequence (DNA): TGTGCCAGCCAAGTAGGCCAGGGGGATAATTCACCCCTCCACTTT. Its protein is CASQVGQGDNSPLHF.

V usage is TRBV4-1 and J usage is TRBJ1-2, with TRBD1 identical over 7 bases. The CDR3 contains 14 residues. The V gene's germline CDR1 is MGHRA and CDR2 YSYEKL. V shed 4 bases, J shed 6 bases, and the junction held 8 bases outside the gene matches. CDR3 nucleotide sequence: TGCGCCAGCAGCCGACCCCCCGGGACAGATGGCTACACCTTC. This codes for CASSRPPGTDGYTF.

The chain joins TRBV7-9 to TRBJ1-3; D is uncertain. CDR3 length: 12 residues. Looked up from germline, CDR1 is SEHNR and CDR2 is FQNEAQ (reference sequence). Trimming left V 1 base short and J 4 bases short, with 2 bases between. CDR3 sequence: CASSLGGNTIYF. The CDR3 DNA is TGTGCCAGCAGCTTAGGGGGAAACACCATATATTTT.

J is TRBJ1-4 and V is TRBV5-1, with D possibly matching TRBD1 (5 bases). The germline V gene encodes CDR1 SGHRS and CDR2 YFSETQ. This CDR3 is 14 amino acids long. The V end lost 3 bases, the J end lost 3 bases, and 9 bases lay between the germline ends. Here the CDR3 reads CASSSGGANEKLFF. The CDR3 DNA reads TGCGCCAGCAGCTCCGGGGGGGCTAATGAAAAACTGTTTTTT.

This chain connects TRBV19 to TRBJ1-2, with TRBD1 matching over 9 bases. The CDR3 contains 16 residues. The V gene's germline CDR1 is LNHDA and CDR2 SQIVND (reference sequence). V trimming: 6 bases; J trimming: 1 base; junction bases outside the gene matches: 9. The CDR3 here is CASRLNRDRVNYGYTF. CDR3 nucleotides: TGTGCCAGTAGACTAAACCGGGACAGGGTTAACTATGGCTACACCTTC.

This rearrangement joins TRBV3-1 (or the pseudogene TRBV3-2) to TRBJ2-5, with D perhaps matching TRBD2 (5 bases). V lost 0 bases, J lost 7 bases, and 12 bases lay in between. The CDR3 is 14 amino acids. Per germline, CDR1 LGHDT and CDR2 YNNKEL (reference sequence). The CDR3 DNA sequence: TGTGCCAGCAGCCAAGATTCGACGGGGTTGACCCAGTACTTC. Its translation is CASSQDSTGLTQYF.

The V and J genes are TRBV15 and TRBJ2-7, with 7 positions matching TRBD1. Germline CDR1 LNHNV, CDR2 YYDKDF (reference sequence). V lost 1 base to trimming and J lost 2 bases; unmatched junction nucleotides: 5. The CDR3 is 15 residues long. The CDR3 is CATSRGDSPTYEQYF. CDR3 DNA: TGTGCCACCAGCAGAGGGGACAGCCCTACCTACGAGCAGTACTTC. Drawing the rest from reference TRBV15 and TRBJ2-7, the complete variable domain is DAMVIQNPRYQVTQFGKPVTLSCSQTLNHNVMYWYQQKSSQAPKLLFHYYDKDFNNEADTPDNFQSRRPNTSFCFLDIRSPGLGDTAMYLCATSRGDSPTYEQYFGPGTRLTVT.

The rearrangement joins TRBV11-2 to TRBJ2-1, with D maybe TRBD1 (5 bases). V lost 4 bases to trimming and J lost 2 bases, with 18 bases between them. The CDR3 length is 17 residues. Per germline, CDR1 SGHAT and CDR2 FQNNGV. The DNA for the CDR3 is TGTGCCAGCAGCTCAGGATGGGGCGGCCAAACCTACAATGAGCAGTTCTTC. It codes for CASSSGWGGQTYNEQFF.

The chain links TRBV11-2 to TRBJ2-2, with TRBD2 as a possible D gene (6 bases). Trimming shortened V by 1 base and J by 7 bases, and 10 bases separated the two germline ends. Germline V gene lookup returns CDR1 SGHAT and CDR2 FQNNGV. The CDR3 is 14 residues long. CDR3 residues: CASSLGGGIGELFF. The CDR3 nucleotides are TGTGCCAGCAGCTTAGGTGGCGGGATCGGGGAGCTGTTTTTT.

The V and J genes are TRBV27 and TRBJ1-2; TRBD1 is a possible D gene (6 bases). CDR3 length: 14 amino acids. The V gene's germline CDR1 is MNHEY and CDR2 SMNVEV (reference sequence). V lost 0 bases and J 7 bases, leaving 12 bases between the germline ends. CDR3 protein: CASSLSIQGGGYTF. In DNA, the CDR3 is TGTGCCAGCAGTTTATCGATACAGGGTGGTGGCTACACCTTC.

This CDR3 reads CASTLGLGSNQPQHF. Written as DNA, the CDR3 is TGTGCCAGTACGCTGGGGCTTGGGAGCAATCAGCCCCAGCATTTT. The chain carries TRBV19 and TRBJ1-5; D possibly corresponds to TRBD1 (5 bases). The germline V gene has CDR1 LNHDA and CDR2 SQIVND (reference sequence). This CDR3 comprises 15 residues. V lost 7 bases and J 1 base, leaving 14 bases between the germline ends.

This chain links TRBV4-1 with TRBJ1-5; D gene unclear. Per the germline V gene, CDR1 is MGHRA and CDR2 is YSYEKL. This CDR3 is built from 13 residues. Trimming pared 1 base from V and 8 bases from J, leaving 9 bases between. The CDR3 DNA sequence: TGCGCCAGCAGCCAAGCTCCGTGGGAGCCCCAGCATTTT. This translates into CASSQAPWEPQHF.

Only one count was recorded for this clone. CDR3 in amino acids: CASSPDWSYEQYF. The DNA for the CDR3 is TGTGCCAGTAGTCCAGACTGGTCCTACGAGCAGTACTTC. This sequence joins TRBV19 and TRBJ2-7; D unresolved. Trimming took off 5 bases at V and 1 base at J, with 9 bases between the two ends. The CDR3 has 13 amino acids. Germline CDR1 reads LNHDA; CDR2 reads SQIVND (reference sequence).

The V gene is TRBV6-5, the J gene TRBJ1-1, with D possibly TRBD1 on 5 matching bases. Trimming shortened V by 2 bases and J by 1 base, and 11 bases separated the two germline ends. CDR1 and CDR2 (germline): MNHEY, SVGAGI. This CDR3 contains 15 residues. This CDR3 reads CASSYKGFPNTEAFF. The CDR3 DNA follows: TGTGCCAGCAGTTACAAGGGGTTCCCGAACACTGAAGCTTTCTTT.

CDR3 sequence reads: CSVGDIHGYTF. The CDR3, as DNA: TGCAGCGTTGGGGACATACATGGCTACACCTTC. The chain recombines TRBV29-1 with TRBJ1-2, with D tentatively TRBD1 (6 bases). Per the germline V gene, CDR1 is SQVTM and CDR2 is ANQGSEA. Trimming pared 4 bases from V and 6 bases from J, leaving 9 bases between. The CDR3 is made up of 11 amino acids.

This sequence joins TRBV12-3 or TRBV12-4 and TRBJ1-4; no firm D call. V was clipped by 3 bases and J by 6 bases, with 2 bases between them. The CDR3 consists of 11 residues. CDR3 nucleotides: TGTGCCAGCAGTTTGTATGAAAAACTGTTTTTT. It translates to CASSLYEKLFF.

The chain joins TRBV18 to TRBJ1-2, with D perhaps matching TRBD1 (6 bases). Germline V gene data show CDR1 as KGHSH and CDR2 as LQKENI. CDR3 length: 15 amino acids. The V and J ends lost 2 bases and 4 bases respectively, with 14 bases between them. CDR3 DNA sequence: TGTGCCAGCTCACCAGGACAGCAAATCCCCTATGGCTACACCTTC. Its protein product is CASSPGQQIPYGYTF.